This passage covers 25 T cell receptor beta chains from one sample sequenced in a study of regulatory T cells in long-lasting Graves disease. Time point here: newly diagnosed GD, antithyroid drugs for less than 3 months. RNA isolated from PBMCs was used to make the TCR library. CDR3-region Arm-PCR and iRepertoire HTBI primers produced the TCR beta libraries. TCRdb passed the multiplex PCR reads through MiXCR, listing each CDR3 protein once. This table holds roughly 320,000 distinct CDR3 sequences, 16% found once. A further study also used this sample, focusing on T cells in Graves' hyperthyroidism and ophthalmopathy.

Sequences were derived from peripheral blood mononuclear cells (PBMCs), sampled at new diagnosis, from a patient treated with antithyroid drugs. Receptor source: a middle-aged man with Graves disease.

The chain recombines TRBV20-1 with TRBJ1-6, with D unresolved. Per germline, CDR1 DFQATT and CDR2 SNEGSKA (reference sequence). Between the trimmed V and J ends, which lost 6 bases and 6 bases, there was a span of 24 bases. This CDR3 region has 17 residues. The CDR3: CSASPLPGRSGNSPLHF. The CDR3 DNA is TGCAGTGCCTCCCCCCTACCCGGGCGGTCGGGTAATTCACCCCTCCACTTT.

This clonotype was observed at least ten times. The rearrangement joins TRBV7-3 to TRBJ1-1; no definite D call. The CDR3 has 13 amino acids. V was pared by 2 bases and J by 4 bases, with 8 bases between. Per the germline V gene, CDR1 is SGHTA and CDR2 is FQGTGA. This CDR3 is CASSLFEGTEAFF. The CDR3 coding sequence is TGTGCCAGCAGCTTATTTGAGGGCACTGAAGCTTTCTTT.

This rearrangement joins TRBV6-1 to TRBJ1-2; perhaps TRBD1 as D (5 bases). The CDR3 is 16 amino acids. Trimming took 9 bases from V and 2 from J, leaving 22 bases between them. The germline CDR1 and CDR2 sequences are MNHNS and SASEGT. CDR3 amino acids: CARGHIWAGRNYGYTF. The CDR3 DNA follows: TGTGCCAGAGGCCACATCTGGGCAGGGCGAAACTATGGCTACACCTTC.

In this sample, this clonotype turned up many times. The V gene is TRBV12-5, the J gene TRBJ2-1, with D possibly TRBD2 on 7 matching bases. Germline-derived CDR1 and CDR2 are LGHNT and FRNRAP. The CDR3 is 15 amino acids. Trimming cost V 5 bases and J 9 bases, with 20 bases left between them. The CDR3 sequence: CASGVGQSGRTEQFF. CDR3 in DNA: TGTGCTAGTGGTGTCGGACAGTCCGGGAGGACTGAGCAGTTCTTC.

This clonotype was seen ten or more times. The V gene is TRBV11-2, the J gene TRBJ1-1, with D perhaps matching TRBD1 (5 bases). The germline V and J ends were trimmed by 1 base and 4 bases, with 7 bases remaining between them. There are 13 residues in the CDR3. Germline V gene sequence: CDR1 SGHAT, CDR2 FQNNGV. CDR3 amino acids: CASSLVQGTEAFF. CDR3 sequence (DNA): TGTGCCAGCAGCTTAGTGCAGGGCACTGAAGCTTTCTTT.

J is TRBJ1-2 and V is TRBV10-3; 8 bases map to TRBD1. This CDR3 comprises 14 residues. CDR1 is ENHRY, CDR2 SYGVKD, per germline. The V segment lost 7 bases and the J segment 5 bases; nucleotides outside the gene matches: 9. DNA of the CDR3: TGTGCCATCACTGCCGACAGGGGAGCTTATGGCTACACCTTC. It yields the protein CAITADRGAYGYTF.

This clonotype was counted once. This may be a read error: a much more frequent sequence differs by one nucleotide. The V gene is TRBV7-6, the J gene TRBJ2-7; D gene uncertain. From germline, CDR1 is SGHVS and CDR2 FNYEAQ. This CDR3 comprises 15 residues. For the CDR3, the DNA is TGTGCCAGCAGCTTAGCAATAGGGATAACCTACAAGCAGTACTTC. Translated: CASSLAIGITYKQYF. The variable domain in full, completed from reference TRBV7-6 and TRBJ2-7, reads GAGVSQSPRYKVTKRGQDVALRCDPISGHVSLYWYRQALGQGPEFLTYFNYEAQQDKSGLPNDRFSAERPEGSISTLTIQRTEQRDSAMYRCASSLAIGITYKQYFGPGTRLTVT.

This clonotype was found many times. The V call is TRBV5-1, the J call TRBJ2-3; D perhaps matches TRBD2 (7 bases). The CDR3 consists of 15 residues. Germline assignment: CDR1 SGHRS and CDR2 YFSETQ. V was cut by 6 bases and J by 5 bases, with 19 bases left in between. The CDR3 loop reads CASKGLAGAGDTQYF. The CDR3 bases are TGCGCCAGCAAAGGGCTCGCGGGGGCTGGAGATACGCAGTATTTT.

The chain joins TRBV6-9 to TRBJ2-1; possible D gene TRBD2, 7 bases. V lost 3 bases and J lost 9, with 18 bases in between. Germline-derived CDR1 and CDR2 are MNHGY and SVAAGI. The CDR3 is made up of 15 amino acids. CDR3 in DNA: TGTGCCAGCAGTTACTATTTTGAGGGGGAGGGTGAGCAGTTCTTC. This sequence encodes CASSYYFEGEGEQFF.

This clonotype has more than one count but fewer than ten. The chain is built from TRBV7-9 and TRBJ1-3, with 9 bases lining up with TRBD1. CDR1 is SEHNR, CDR2 FQNEAQ, per germline (reference sequence). The CDR3 extends over 15 amino acids. J gave up 4 bases and V 6 bases, and 7 bases lay outside the gene matches. The CDR3 DNA sequence: TGTGCCAGCAGAGTAACAGGGGGCGTAGGAAACACCATATATTTT. Translated, it gives CASRVTGGVGNTIYF.

V is TRBV24-1 and J is TRBJ2-1; 11 bases are shared with TRBD1. There are 15 residues in the CDR3. Germline assignment: CDR1 KGHDR and CDR2 SFDVKD. V lost 3 bases and J lost 8; bases outside the gene matches: 5. The CDR3 spells CATSDGQGARDEQFF. The CDR3 DNA sequence: TGTGCCACCAGTGATGGACAGGGGGCTAGGGATGAGCAGTTCTTC.

This chain links TRBV2 with TRBJ2-3; a possible D gene is TRBD1 (5 bases). Trimming removed 7 bases at V and 2 bases at J, with 16 bases between. The CDR3 is 15 amino acids. CDR1 is SNHLY, CDR2 FYNNEI, per germline. As DNA, the CDR3 is TGTGCCAGCACCCCCCAGGGATGGATCACAGATACGCAGTATTTT. This translates into CASTPQGWITDTQYF.

This clonotype came up many times. This chain connects TRBV7-9 to TRBJ2-5, with D maybe TRBD1 (5 bases). The CDR3 covers 13 residues. Germline CDR1 and CDR2: SEHNR and FQNEAQ (reference sequence). V was cut by 6 bases and J by 5 bases, with 13 bases left in between. The CDR3 region is CASRGRVGETQYF. In DNA, the CDR3 is TGTGCCAGCAGGGGGCGCGTGGGGGAGACCCAGTACTTC.

This clonotype has ten or more counts. The genes are TRBV5-5 and TRBJ2-3; 11 bases are shared with TRBD2. V lost 0 bases to trimming and J lost 1 base; unmatched junction nucleotides: 10. The CDR3 loop spans 19 amino acids. The germline CDR1 and CDR2 sequences are SGHKS and YYEKEE (reference sequence). Here the CDR3 DNA reads TGTGCCAGCAGCTTGGAGTGGCTAGCGGGGGGAGTTGGCACAGATACGCAGTATTTT. It yields the protein CASSLEWLAGGVGTDTQYF.

This clonotype was seen repeatedly, ten times or more. CDR3 amino acids: CASSPEQGARNQPQHF. As DNA, the CDR3 is TGTGCCAGCAGTCCCGAACAGGGGGCGCGGAATCAGCCCCAGCATTTT. V is TRBV27 and J is TRBJ1-5, with 9 nucleotides matching TRBD1. The trim removed 5 bases at V and 4 bases at J, leaving 9 bases unmatched. The length of the CDR3 is 16 residues. CDR1 and CDR2 (germline): MNHEY, SMNVEV (reference sequence).

The rearrangement links TRBV9 to TRBJ1-2, with 7 bases identical to TRBD1. CDR3 size: 15 residues. Germline CDR1 and CDR2: SGDLS and YYNGEE. The trim removed 4 bases at V and 7 bases at J, leaving 13 bases unmatched. The CDR3 DNA sequence: TGTGCCAGCAGCCCCCAGGGGACAGTCCATGGTGGCTACACCTTC. It yields the protein CASSPQGTVHGGYTF. Using reference TRBV9 and TRBJ1-2 for the parts outside the CDR3, the full variable domain is DSGVTQTPKHLITATGQRVTLRCSPRSGDLSVYWYQQSLDQGLQFLIQYYNGEERAKGNILERFSAQQFPDLHSELNLSSLELGDSALYFCASSPQGTVHGGYTFGSGTRLTVV.

This clonotype has a count of ten or more. The V gene is TRBV6-1, the J gene TRBJ2-2, with 14 bases lining up with TRBD2. The germline V gene encodes CDR1 MNHNS and CDR2 SASEGT. V was pared by 6 bases and J by 6 bases, with 9 bases of the junction left unmatched. The CDR3 has 17 residues. CDR3 nucleotides: TGTGCCAGCAGCAGACTAGCGGGGGGGTCTTGGTCCGGGGAGCTGTTTTTT. Encoded protein: CASSRLAGGSWSGELFF.

This clonotype was detected many times. At one boundary the junction diverges from the germline segment, which might be a read error. This chain joins TRBV5-1 and TRBJ2-5; 8 nucleotides align to TRBD1. Germline loops: CDR1 SGHRS, CDR2 YFSETQ. CDR3 length: 15 amino acids. This CDR3 is CASSLAGTGGETQYF. CDR3 DNA: TGCGCCAGCAGTTTGGCCGGGACAGGTGGGGAGACCCAGTACTTC.

This clonotype has at least ten counts. The chain carries TRBV4-1 and TRBJ2-3, with D maybe TRBD1 (6 bases). The V end was cut by 3 bases, the J end by 0 bases, with 13 bases between. The V gene's germline CDR1 is MGHRA and CDR2 YSYEKL. This CDR3 comprises 16 residues. The CDR3 DNA is TGCGCCAGCAGCCAGGTGGGGGACACTAGCACAGATACGCAGTATTTT. This sequence encodes CASSQVGDTSTDTQYF.

This clonotype was found many times. The chain uses TRBV2 and TRBJ1-6; 7 bases match TRBD1. The CDR3 totals 14 residues. Germline CDR1 reads SNHLY; CDR2 reads FYNNEI. With V trimmed by 5 bases and J by 5 bases, 3 bases remained unmatched. CDR3 coding DNA: TGTGCCAGCAGTCGGGACAGAGATAATTCACCCCTCCACTTT. Its translation: CASSRDRDNSPLHF. Full variable domain (remainder filled in from reference TRBV2 and TRBJ1-6): EPEVTQTPSHQVTQMGQEVILRCVPISNHLYFYWYRQILGQKVEFLVSFYNNEISEKSEIFDDQFSVERPDGSNFTLKIRSTKLEDSAMYFCASSRDRDNSPLHFGNGTRLTVT.

The rearrangement links TRBV28 to TRBJ1-6; 8 bases match TRBD1. This CDR3 contains 17 residues. V shed 6 bases and J 2 bases; nucleotides not matched to a gene: 9. The germline V gene encodes CDR1 MDHEN and CDR2 SYDVKM. The CDR3 here is CASRGTRGLAYNSPLHF. The CDR3 nucleotides read TGTGCCAGCAGAGGTACCAGGGGGCTCGCCTATAATTCACCCCTCCACTTT.

This clonotype appeared many times. The rearrangement joins TRBV5-1 to TRBJ2-3; 7 bases fit TRBD2. V lost 0 bases to trimming and J lost 2 bases; unmatched junction nucleotides: 9. CDR1 SGHRS and CDR2 YFSETQ come from the germline V gene. CDR3 length: 17 residues. CDR3 DNA: TGCGCCAGCAGCTTGGGGGCCCAGGGAGGGGACACAGATACGCAGTATTTT. This encodes CASSLGAQGGDTDTQYF.

As concerns this clonotype: A single base is all that separates this from a far larger clone, so a read error is likely. This chain uses TRBV5-6 with TRBJ2-7, with 10 bases lining up with TRBD1. The CDR3 has 16 residues. Germline V gives CDR1 SGHDT, CDR2 YYEEEE. The J segment lost 3 bases and the V segment lost 3 bases, leaving 9 bases of the junction unmatched. The CDR3 sequence is CASSSIPGQGNYEQYF. The CDR3 DNA sequence: TGTGCCAGCAGCTCGATCCCGGGACAGGGGAACTACGAGCAGTACTTC.

This clonotype was counted many times. The gene calls are TRBV11-1 and TRBJ2-7; TRBD2 might be the D (6 bases). V was trimmed by 3 bases and J by 2 bases, leaving 14 bases between them. This CDR3 has 15 amino acids. The germline V gene encodes CDR1 SGHAT and CDR2 FQDESV (reference sequence). The CDR3 sequence is CASSLRLDPTYEQYF. DNA for the CDR3: TGTGCCAGCAGCTTGCGACTAGACCCCACCTACGAGCAGTACTTC. The full variable domain, completed using reference TRBV11-1 and TRBJ2-7, is EAEVAQSPRYKITEKSQAVAFWCDPISGHATLYWYRQILGQGPELLVQFQDESVVDDSQLPKDRFSAERLKGVDSTLKIQPAELGDSAMYLCASSLRLDPTYEQYFGPGTRLTVT.

This clonotype was seen a handful of times. The gene calls are TRBV20-1 and TRBJ2-1; D may be TRBD2 (6 bases). Judging by the DNA end, TRBJ2-5 fits better; the J call may be wrong. Germline CDR1 reads DFQATT; CDR2 reads SNEGSKA (reference sequence). The CDR3 extends over 16 amino acids. CDR3 sequence: CSARDLIAGFQETQYF. CDR3 DNA: TGCAGTGCTAGAGATCTAATTGCGGGATTCCAAGAGACCCAGTACTTC.